Given below is one T cell receptor beta chain in context. This record comes from a study of blood T cell repertoires in COVID-19. The V segment lost 2 bases and the J segment 0 bases; nucleotides outside the gene matches: 11. Germline values: CDR1 LGHNA, CDR2 YSLEER. The CDR3 covers 18 residues. Assay: immunoSEQ multiplex PCR; the TCRdb copy retains only in-frame clones and omits some. The table lists around 300,000 clones, about nine tenths of them singletons, with about 3% in the top ten. Sequencing input: peripheral blood. This TCR was sampled from a woman aged 25 to 39 with active or convalescent COVID-19. The chain recombines TRBV4-3 with TRBJ2-3, with 7 bases aligning to TRBD2. The CDR3: CASSQSPSGLASTDTQYF. For the CDR3, the DNA is TGCGCCAGCAGCCAATCCCCTAGCGGCCTGGCTAGCACAGATACGCAGTATTTT.